The 4 T cell receptor beta chains below were found in one sample sequenced in a study of blood T cell repertoires in COVID-19. The repertoire was sequenced with immunoSEQ multiplex PCR; TCRdb's copy has only in-frame clones and lacks some. In the table there are 18,000 or so clones, about 85% of which are singletons. Sequenced: peripheral blood. Receptors originate from a human donor with active COVID-19. The donor label of this sample is uncertain.

This clone was counted a single time. The CDR3 DNA reads TGTGCCAGCAGCCGCCGGGTAACCTACGAGCAGTACTTC. It yields the protein CASSRRVTYEQYF. The chain links TRBV7-8 to TRBJ2-7, with D uncertain. V gave up 5 bases and J gave up 2 bases, with 10 bases separating them. Germline CDR1 is SGHVS and CDR2 is FQNEAQ. This CDR3 region has 13 residues.

The chain recombines TRBV29-1 with TRBJ1-1, with no clear D. CDR1 and CDR2 from the germline V gene are SQVTM and ANQGSEA. The CDR3 is 13 amino acids. Trimming stripped 1 base from V and 4 bases from J, with 10 bases between. In DNA form, the CDR3 reads TGCAGCGTTGAAGGGGCCGCGAGCACTGAAGCTTTCTTT. Translated: CSVEGAASTEAFF. The full variable domain, rest sourced from reference TRBV29-1 and TRBJ1-1, is SAVISQKPSRDICQRGTSLTIQCQVDSQVTMMFWYRQQPGQSLTLIATANQGSEATYESGFVIDKFPISRPNLTFSTLTVSNMSPEDSSIYLCSVEGAASTEAFFGQGTRLTVV.

The chain combines TRBV28 with TRBJ2-4; 7 nucleotides agree with TRBD1. V lost 2 bases, J lost 3 bases, and 1 base stayed unmatched. The CDR3 extends over 14 amino acids. The germline V gene encodes CDR1 MDHEN and CDR2 SYDVKM. This chain's CDR3 is CASSLQGVKNIQYF. The CDR3 DNA sequence: TGTGCCAGCAGTTTACAGGGGGTCAAAAACATTCAGTACTTC.

This chain links TRBV6-5 with TRBJ1-4; unclear D gene. The germline V and J ends were trimmed by 6 bases and 4 bases, with 9 bases remaining between them. The CDR3 is made up of 13 amino acids. Germline V CDR1 and CDR2: MNHEY, SVGAGI. DNA for the CDR3: TGTGCCAGCAGACTTCGGGGTAATGAAAAACTGTTTTTT. This gives the protein CASRLRGNEKLFF.